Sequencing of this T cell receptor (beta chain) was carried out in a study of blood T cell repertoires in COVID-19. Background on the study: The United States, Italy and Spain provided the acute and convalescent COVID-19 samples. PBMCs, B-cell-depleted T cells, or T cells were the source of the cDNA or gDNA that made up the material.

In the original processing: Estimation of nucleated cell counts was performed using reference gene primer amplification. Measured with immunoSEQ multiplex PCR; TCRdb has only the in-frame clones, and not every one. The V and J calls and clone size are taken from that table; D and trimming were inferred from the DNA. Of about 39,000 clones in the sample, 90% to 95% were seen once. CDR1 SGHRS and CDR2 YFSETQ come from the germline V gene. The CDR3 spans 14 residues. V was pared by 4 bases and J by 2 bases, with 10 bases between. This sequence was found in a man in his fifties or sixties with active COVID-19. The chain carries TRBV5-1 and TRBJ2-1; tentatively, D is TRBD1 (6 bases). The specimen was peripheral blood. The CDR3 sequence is CASSRDNTYNEQFF. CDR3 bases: TGCGCCAGCAGCCGGGACAATACCTACAATGAGCAGTTCTTC.